The clone carrying this TCR beta chain was seen repeatedly, ten times or more. The antigen is not known. This record comes from a study of neurological immune-mediated disorders. Notes on the study in general: The multiple sclerosis repertoire cluster lacked an association with any feature, whether clinical or MRI.

Unsorted libraries were derived from 2 million PBMCs stored at -80 C. cDNA was made by 5'RACE with 10-nucleotide random UMIs. MiXCR, run by TCRdb on the 5' RACE reads, gives a single entry per CDR3 protein. Of 50,000 or so distinct CDR3 sequences listed, around 3.1% are singletons. The receptor comes from a man aged 40-49 years with multiple sclerosis. Sequenced input: PBMCs.

The CDR3 region is CASSRDRSTEAFF. The DNA of the CDR3 is TGTGCCAGCTCGCGGGACAGGAGCACTGAAGCTTTCTTT. The V gene is TRBV18, the J gene TRBJ1-1, with 8 bases matching TRBD1. The CDR3 consists of 13 residues. Germline loops: CDR1 KGHSH, CDR2 LQKENI. V shed 6 bases and J 4 bases; nucleotides not matched to a gene: 4.